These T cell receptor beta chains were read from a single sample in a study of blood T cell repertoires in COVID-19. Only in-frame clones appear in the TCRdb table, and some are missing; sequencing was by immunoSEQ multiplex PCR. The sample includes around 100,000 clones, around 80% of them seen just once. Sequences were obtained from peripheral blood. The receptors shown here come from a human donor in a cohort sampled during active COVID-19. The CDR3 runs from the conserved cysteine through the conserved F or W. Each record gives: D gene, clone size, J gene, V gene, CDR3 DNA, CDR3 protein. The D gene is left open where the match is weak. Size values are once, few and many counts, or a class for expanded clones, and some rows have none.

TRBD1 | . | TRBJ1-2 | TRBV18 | TGTGCCAGCTCACCCACCGGGGAGACAGGGAGTTATGGCTACACCTTC | CASSPTGETGSYGYTF
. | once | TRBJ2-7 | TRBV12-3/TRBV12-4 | TGTGCCAGCAGTCTAGGTAGTGTGCGCGAGCAGTACTTC | CASSLGSVREQYF
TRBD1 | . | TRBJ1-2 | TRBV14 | TGTGCCAGCAGCGGGACAGGGAGTGACTATGGCTACACCTTC | CASSGTGSDYGYTF
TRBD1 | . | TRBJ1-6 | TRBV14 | TGTGCCAGCAGCCAAGGACAGGGCTATAATTCACCCCTCCACTTT | CASSQGQGYNSPLHF
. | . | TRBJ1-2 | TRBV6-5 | TGTGCCAGCAGTTACAAGGGGATTAACTATGGCTACACCTTC | CASSYKGINYGYTF
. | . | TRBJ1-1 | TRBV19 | TGTGCCAGCCGATCGACAGTGAATTCTGAAGCTTTCTTT | CASRSTVNSEAFF
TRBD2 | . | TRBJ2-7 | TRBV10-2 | TGCGCCAGCAGCCTAGCGGGAGCGGTGGGCGAGCAGTACTTC | CASSLAGAVGEQYF
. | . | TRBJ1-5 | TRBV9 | TGTGCCAGCAGCGTACACGGGGGTCAGCCCCAGCATTTT | CASSVHGGQPQHF
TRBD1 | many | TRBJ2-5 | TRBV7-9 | TGTGCCAGCAGCCTAGGACAGGGCCTAGACGCGGAGACCCAGTACTTC | CASSLGQGLDAETQYF
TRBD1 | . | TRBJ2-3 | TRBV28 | TGTGCCAGCATTCCCCGGACAGGCCAGGAGGTGGATACGCAGTATTTT | CASIPRTGQEVDTQYF